A selection of T cell receptor beta chains follows, all from one sample in a study of OX40 agonist ivuxolimab in advanced cancers. The assay was immunoSEQ multiplex PCR, and TCRdb's table has in-frame clones only and misses some. Of 55,000 to 75,000 clones in the sample, more than 80% are singletons; the top ten hold roughly 1.1%. The sequencing here drew on CD4+ or CD8+ T cells sorted from blood, taken in a trial of the OX40 agonist ivuxolimab. All receptors come from an adult with an advanced solid tumor such as melanoma, head and neck, liver or kidney cancer. Each CDR3 is given with its conserved first and last residue. The order of the fields is V gene, J gene, D gene, CDR3 protein, CDR3 DNA. The D gene is left open where the match is weak.

TRBV6-1	TRBJ1-4	TRBD1	CASSPGQATNEKLFF	TGTGCCAGCAGCCCCGGACAGGCAACTAATGAAAAACTGTTTTTT
TRBV5-6	TRBJ2-3	-	CASRKGSGTTDTQYF	TGTGCCAGCAGAAAGGGAAGTGGTACCACAGATACGCAGTATTTT
TRBV18	TRBJ2-2	TRBD2	CASSRRTSGSITGELFF	TGTGCCAGCTCACGTCGGACTAGCGGGAGCATTACCGGGGAGCTGTTTTTT
TRBV10-1	TRBJ2-7	TRBD2	CASRQLAGARSYEQYF	TGCGCCAGCAGGCAGCTAGCGGGAGCCCGCTCCTACGAGCAGTACTTC
TRBV7-9	TRBJ1-2	TRBD1	CASSYGQGEGYTF	TGTGCCAGCAGCTACGGACAGGGGGAAGGCTACACCTTC
TRBV7-2	TRBJ2-2	-	CASTTPTGRNTGELFF	TGTGCCAGCACCACGCCCACGGGGAGGAACACCGGGGAGCTGTTTTTT
TRBV5-6	TRBJ2-1	TRBD2	CASSPGLAGFYNEQFF	TGTGCCAGCAGCCCGGGACTAGCGGGGTTCTACAATGAGCAGTTCTTC
TRBV4-2	TRBJ2-7	TRBD1	CASSRDRGPYEQYF	TGTGCCAGCAGCCGGGACAGGGGGCCCTACGAGCAGTACTTC
TRBV9	TRBJ2-7	TRBD2	CASSAGLAGDEQYF	TGTGCCAGCAGCGCAGGACTAGCGGGAGACGAGCAGTACTTC
TRBV7-9	TRBJ2-1	-	CASSYEGLRAHEQFF	TGTGCCAGCAGTTATGAAGGACTACGGGCGCATGAGCAGTTCTTC
TRBV5-1	TRBJ2-2	TRBD1	CASSLGDRGNTGELFF	TGCGCCAGCAGCTTGGGGGACAGGGGGAACACCGGGGAGCTGTTTTTT
TRBV4-1	TRBJ2-7	-	CASSQLTGYGEQCF	TGCGCCAGCAGCCAGCTCACAGGTTACGGCGAGCAGTGCTTC